This record covers a single T cell receptor beta chain. Its antigen remains unidentified. In germline, CDR1 is MGHRA, CDR2 YSYEKL. There are 14 residues in the CDR3. V was clipped by 0 bases and J by 6 bases, with 11 bases between them. The entry originates in a study of beta chain features in type 1 diabetes. Study outcomes and limitations: Type 1 diabetes patients had fewer VDJ junction insertions and more deletions. All four CD4+ subsets of Type 1 diabetes patients contained TCRB CDR3s that were moderately but significantly shorter. Sequencing used cDNA, and cells with high TCR expression could therefore be over-represented. Although PCR might favor shorter templates, it would do so equally in patients and controls.

It was one heparinised blood draw, averaging roughly 0.11 L, that each donor gave. What was sequenced were expressed TCRB transcripts, since all of the isolated RNA had been reverse transcribed. Method: immunoSEQ multiplex PCR; TCRdb's copy keeps in-frame clones and lacks some. Found here are over 150,000 clones, over 9% of them singletons; the top ten hold 0.45% to 0.5%. The sequenced material came from central memory CD4+ T cells from blood. V is TRBV4-1 and J is TRBJ1-1; perhaps TRBD1 as D (5 bases). This TCR was sampled from a young man with type 1 diabetes. The CDR3 is CASSQEQVAPEAFF. The CDR3 nucleotides read TGCGCCAGCAGCCAAGAACAGGTTGCTCCTGAAGCTTTCTTT.